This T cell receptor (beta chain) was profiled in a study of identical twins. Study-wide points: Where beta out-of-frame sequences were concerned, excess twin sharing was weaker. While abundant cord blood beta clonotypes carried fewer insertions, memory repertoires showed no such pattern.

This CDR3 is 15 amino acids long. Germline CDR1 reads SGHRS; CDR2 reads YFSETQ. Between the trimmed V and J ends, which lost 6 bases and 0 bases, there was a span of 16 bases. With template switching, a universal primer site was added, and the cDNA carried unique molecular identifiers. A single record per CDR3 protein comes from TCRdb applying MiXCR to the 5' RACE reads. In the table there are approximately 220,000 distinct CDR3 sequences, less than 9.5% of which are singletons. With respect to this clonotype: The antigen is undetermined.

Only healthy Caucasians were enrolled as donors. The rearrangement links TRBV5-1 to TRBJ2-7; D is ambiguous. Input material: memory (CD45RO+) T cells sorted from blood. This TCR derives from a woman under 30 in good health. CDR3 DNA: TGCGCCAGCAACTTTGGTCCAGGTAGCTCCTACGAGCAGTACTTC. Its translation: CASNFGPGSSYEQYF.